This TCR beta chain was sequenced during a study of blood T cell repertoires in COVID-19. Germline loops: CDR1 GTSNPN, CDR2 SVGIG (reference sequence). Trimming pared 1 base from V and 9 bases from J, leaving 15 bases between. The CDR3 contains 14 residues. In the authors' workflow: Amplifying reference gene primers gave estimates of nucleated cell counts. Sequencing used immunoSEQ multiplex PCR; TCRdb keeps in-frame clones, though not all of them. The V and J calls and clone size are taken from that table; D and trimming were inferred from the DNA. Of a few hundred thousand clones in the sample, approximately 85% were seen once.

The clonotype was recovered from a woman in her sixties or seventies with acute or convalescent COVID-19. The chain uses TRBV30 and TRBJ2-2; possibly TRBD1 for D (6 bases). The sample was peripheral blood. The chain's CDR3 is CAWSDPTGKRELFF. The DNA for the CDR3 is TGTGCCTGGAGTGACCCGACAGGAAAAAGGGAGCTGTTTTTT.